This is a list of T cell receptor beta chains from one sample in a study of beta chain features in type 1 diabetes. Assay: immunoSEQ multiplex PCR; the TCRdb copy retains only in-frame clones and omits some. Of 330,000 or so clones in the sample, roughly a fifth are singletons; the top ten hold 0.044%. The sample comprised naive CD4+ T cells from blood. Receptors were obtained from a woman aged 18-29 years in good health. Both conserved end residues are part of each CDR3. The order of the fields is V gene, J gene, D gene, clone size, CDR3 protein, CDR3 DNA. The D gene is left open where the match is weak. Rows may omit the clone size; those that give it use once, few, many or a size class.

>TRBV6-5|TRBJ1-2|NA|NA
CASSYSSIYGYTF
TGTGCCAGCAGTTACTCGTCTATCTATGGCTACACCTTC
>TRBV29-1|TRBJ2-7|TRBD2|few
CSVVRGSGGNEQYF
TGCAGCGTTGTTCGTGGTAGCGGGGGGAACGAGCAGTACTTC
>TRBV7-2|TRBJ2-1|TRBD1|NA
CASSRDRDNEQFF
TGTGCCAGCAGTAGGGACAGAGACAATGAGCAGTTCTTC
>TRBV4-2|TRBJ2-2|TRBD2|few
CASSQDLQAGGPGGELFF
TGTGCCAGCAGCCAAGATCTGCAAGCGGGGGGGCCGGGCGGGGAGCTGTTTTTT
>TRBV14|TRBJ2-7|NA|few
CASSPFGSTYEQYF
TGTGCCAGCAGCCCATTCGGTTCTACCTACGAGCAGTACTTC
>TRBV2|TRBJ2-1|NA|NA
CASSDSGEQFF
TGTGCCAGCAGTGATAGCGGCGAGCAGTTCTTC
>TRBV7-2|TRBJ1-1|NA|NA
CASSTPVNTEAFF
TGTGCCAGCAGCACTCCGGTGAACACTGAAGCTTTCTTT
>TRBV5-1|TRBJ2-4|NA|few
CASSLAEGIQYF
TGCGCCAGCAGCTTGGCGGAGGGGATTCAGTACTTC
>TRBV7-2|TRBJ1-5|NA|NA
CASSYPDQPQHF
TGTGCCAGCAGCTACCCGGATCAGCCCCAGCATTTT
>TRBV9|TRBJ2-2|NA|NA
CASSPRTLNTGELFF
TGTGCCAGCAGTCCTCGGACTCTGAACACCGGGGAGCTGTTTTTT
>TRBV7-9|TRBJ1-2|TRBD1|NA
CASSDARDRVNGYTF
TGTGCCAGCAGCGACGCACGGGACAGGGTTAATGGCTACACCTTC
>TRBV15|TRBJ1-1|NA|NA
CATAPPGASEAFF
TGTGCCACCGCCCCCCCAGGGGCATCTGAAGCTTTCTTT
>TRBV11-2|TRBJ2-5|TRBD2|NA
CASSLAPGTSGGLQETQYF
TGTGCCAGCAGCTTAGCCCCCGGGACTAGCGGGGGGCTCCAAGAGACCCAGTACTTC
>TRBV7-9|TRBJ2-2|NA|NA
CASQTPGSGELFF
TGTGCCAGCCAGACGCCGGGGTCCGGGGAGCTGTTTTTT
>TRBV6-1|TRBJ2-3|NA|NA
CASSAGAGPYTDTQYF
TGTGCCAGCAGTGCTGGTGCGGGACCTTACACAGATACGCAGTATTTT
>TRBV6-5|TRBJ2-3|TRBD1|few
CASSYQGARGTDTQYF
TGTGCCAGCAGTTACCAGGGGGCGAGGGGCACAGATACGCAGTATTTT
>TRBV18|TRBJ2-1|NA|NA
CASSHPGQSSYNEQFF
TGTGCCAGCTCACACCCCGGACAGAGCTCCTACAATGAGCAGTTCTTC
>TRBV7-2|TRBJ2-7|TRBD2|once
CASSPGRVYEQYF
TGTGCCAGCAGCCCCGGGAGGGTCTACGAGCAGTACTTC
>TRBV5-1|TRBJ2-3|TRBD2|few
CASSLGSGGPSTDTQYF
TGCGCCAGCAGCTTGGGTAGCGGGGGGCCATCCACAGATACGCAGTATTTT
>TRBV5-1|TRBJ2-7|NA|few
CASSLGQADYEQYF
TGCGCCAGCAGCTTGGGACAGGCGGACTACGAGCAGTACTTC
>TRBV30|TRBJ1-1|TRBD1|few
CAWSPDRETRTEAFF
TGTGCCTGGAGCCCCGACAGGGAAACACGAACTGAAGCTTTCTTT
>TRBV4-2|TRBJ1-5|NA|NA
CASSQDLIILRQNQPQHF
TGTGCCAGCAGCCAAGATCTCATAATTCTTCGACAGAATCAGCCCCAGCATTTT
>TRBV18|TRBJ2-7|TRBD1|NA
CASSLRDRTYEQYF
TGTGCCAGCTCACTCCGGGACAGGACCTACGAGCAGTACTTC
>TRBV27|TRBJ1-2|NA|few
CASSLAGAINYGYTF
TGTGCCAGCAGTTTAGCGGGGGCGATTAACTATGGCTACACCTTC
>TRBV7-9|TRBJ2-3|TRBD2|NA
CASSHLRGSRDTQYF
TGTGCCAGCAGCCACCTGCGGGGGTCAAGAGATACGCAGTATTTT
>TRBV9|TRBJ1-5|NA|NA
CASSGHRGSNQPQHF
TGTGCCAGCAGCGGCCATAGAGGGAGCAATCAGCCCCAGCATTTT
>TRBV25-1|TRBJ2-7|NA|few
CARGTRRTYEQYF
TGTGCCAGGGGGACACGGAGGACCTACGAGCAGTACTTC
>TRBV30|TRBJ1-2|TRBD1|few
CAWSVGTGVNYGYTF
TGTGCCTGGAGTGTCGGGACAGGAGTTAACTATGGCTACACCTTC
>TRBV19|TRBJ2-6|TRBD1|few
CASTGTGISGANVLTF
TGTGCCAGTACCGGGACAGGGATCTCTGGGGCCAACGTCCTGACTTTC
>TRBV30|TRBJ2-5|TRBD1|NA
CARTDRGQGTQYF
TGTGCCCGTACGGACAGGGGGCAGGGGACCCAGTACTTC
>TRBV5-1|TRBJ1-4|NA|few
CASSRGTRGEKLFF
TGCGCCAGCAGTCGCGGAACTCGAGGGGAAAAACTGTTTTTT
>TRBV13|TRBJ2-2|NA|NA
CASSLGGARAWTGELFF
TGTGCCAGCAGCTTAGGAGGGGCCAGGGCCTGGACCGGGGAGCTGTTTTTT
>TRBV7-9|TRBJ2-1|TRBD2|few
CASSSGLAGDNEQFF
TGTGCCAGCAGCTCAGGACTAGCGGGTGACAATGAGCAGTTCTTC
>TRBV30|TRBJ2-3|TRBD2|few
CAWTSGRWGDTQYF
TGTGCCTGGACTAGCGGGAGGTGGGGAGATACGCAGTATTTT
>TRBV15|TRBJ1-4|NA|NA
CATSRDLHREDEKLFF
TGTGCCACCAGCAGAGATTTGCACAGGGAAGATGAAAAACTGTTTTTT
>TRBV15|TRBJ1-2|NA|NA
CATSRDNWGYTF
TGTGCCACCAGCAGAGATAACTGGGGCTACACCTTC
>TRBV5-6|TRBJ2-3|NA|few
CASSFTGLSTDTQYF
TGTGCCAGCAGCTTTACGGGTCTTAGCACAGATACGCAGTATTTT
>TRBV30|TRBJ2-7|NA|NA
CACKRDIGHEQYF
TGTGCCTGTAAAAGGGACATCGGGCACGAGCAGTACTTC
>TRBV7-9|TRBJ2-7|NA|few
CASSSVGGQTYYEQYF
TGTGCCAGCAGCTCCGTCGGGGGACAGACCTACTACGAGCAGTACTTC
>TRBV9|TRBJ1-1|NA|few
CASSYTMNTEAFF
TGTGCCAGTTCCTACACTATGAACACTGAAGCTTTCTTT
>TRBV11-2|TRBJ2-3|NA|NA
CASSLVYRDTQYF
TGTGCCAGCAGCTTAGTCTACCGCGATACGCAGTATTTT
>TRBV9|TRBJ2-7|NA|NA
CASGPPGQPYEQYF
TGTGCCAGCGGCCCTCCGGGACAACCCTACGAGCAGTACTTC
>TRBV2|TRBJ2-5|NA|once
CASSLLETQYF
TGTGCCAGCAGTCTGTTGGAGACCCAGTACTTC
>TRBV19|TRBJ2-7|TRBD1|NA
CASSRDRGYEQYF
TGTGCCAGTAGCAGAGACAGGGGCTACGAGCAGTACTTC
>TRBV19|TRBJ2-3|NA|NA
CASSIAGSTDTQYF
TGTGCCAGTAGTATTGCGGGGAGTACAGATACGCAGTATTTT
>TRBV7-9|TRBJ2-6|TRBD2|few
CASSLRGLAGAPGANVLTF
TGTGCCAGCAGCTTAAGAGGGTTAGCGGGAGCGCCTGGGGCCAACGTCCTGACTTTC
>TRBV9|TRBJ2-7|NA|NA
CASSPYPSSYEQYF
TGTGCCAGCAGCCCATATCCGAGCTCCTACGAGCAGTACTTC
>TRBV6-5|TRBJ2-4|NA|NA
CASSEGPIQYF
TGTGCCAGCAGTGAGGGTCCCATTCAGTACTTC
>TRBV4-3|TRBJ1-2|NA|NA
CASSPYRESSYGYTF
TGCGCCAGCAGCCCATACAGGGAGTCAAGCTATGGCTACACCTTC
>TRBV7-8|TRBJ1-2|NA|NA
CASSLAQDLYGYTF
TGTGCCAGCAGCTTAGCACAGGATCTCTATGGCTACACCTTC
>TRBV9|TRBJ2-3|NA|few
CASSVAGFTDTQYF
TGTGCCAGCAGCGTAGCAGGCTTCACAGATACGCAGTATTTT
>TRBV6-6|TRBJ2-2|TRBD1|NA
CASSYSTGGVGELFF
TGTGCCAGCAGTTACTCGACAGGGGGGGTCGGGGAGCTGTTTTTT
>TRBV15|TRBJ2-7|NA|NA
CATSREKGLGLYEQYF
TGTGCCACCAGCAGAGAGAAAGGACTGGGACTCTACGAGCAGTACTTC
>TRBV7-3|TRBJ2-5|TRBD1|NA
CASSLTGTGRETQYF
TGTGCCAGCAGCTTAACGGGGACAGGGAGGGAGACCCAGTACTTC